This record looks at one T cell receptor (beta chain) sequence and its context. What it binds is unknown. This sample is drawn from a study of T cells in Graves' hyperthyroidism and ophthalmopathy. RNA transcripts provided the source from which TCR beta CDR3 regions were amplified. A set of HTBI primers served as the primers for a first-round RT-PCR of the TCR CDR3. From the multiplex PCR reads, TCRdb called clonotypes with MiXCR, one entry per CDR3 protein. The sample records approximately 590,000 distinct CDR3 sequences, just over 45% being singletons. There are 11 residues in the CDR3. Per germline, CDR1 KGHDR and CDR2 SFDVKD. Reasons for excluding patients were uncontrolled infection, other autoimmune disease, pregnancy or lactation. The diagnoses drew upon clinical symptoms, serum thyroxine and TRAb, thyroid ultrasound and orbital computed tomography. Notes on the study in general: The model predicted ophthalmopathy a median approximately six months before onset. Ophthalmopathy could be told apart from stable hyperthyroidism with a 13 V-J model.

V usage is TRBV24-1 and J usage is TRBJ1-2; TRBD1 might be the D (6 bases). Material: peripheral blood or thyroid tissue (not recorded which). This sequence was found in a woman aged 18-29 years with Graves' hyperthyroidism. CDR3 nucleotides: TGTGCTGTTACAGGGTTGGATGGCTACACCTTC. Amino acid sequence: CAVTGLDGYTF.